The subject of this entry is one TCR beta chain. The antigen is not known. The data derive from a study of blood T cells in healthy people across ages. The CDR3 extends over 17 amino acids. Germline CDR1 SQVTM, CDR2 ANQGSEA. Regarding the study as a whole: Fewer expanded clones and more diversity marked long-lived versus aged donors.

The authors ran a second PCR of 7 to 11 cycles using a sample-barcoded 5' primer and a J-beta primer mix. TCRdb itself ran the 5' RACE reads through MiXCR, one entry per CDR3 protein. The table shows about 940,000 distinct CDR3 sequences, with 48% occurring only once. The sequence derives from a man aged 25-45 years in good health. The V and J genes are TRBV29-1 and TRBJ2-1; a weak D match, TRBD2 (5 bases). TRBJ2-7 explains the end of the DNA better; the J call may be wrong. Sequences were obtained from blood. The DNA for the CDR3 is TGCAGCGTTGAAGGGGGAGCGTCCTACAGCTCCTACAATGAGCAGTACTTC. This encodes CSVEGGASYSSYNEQYF.